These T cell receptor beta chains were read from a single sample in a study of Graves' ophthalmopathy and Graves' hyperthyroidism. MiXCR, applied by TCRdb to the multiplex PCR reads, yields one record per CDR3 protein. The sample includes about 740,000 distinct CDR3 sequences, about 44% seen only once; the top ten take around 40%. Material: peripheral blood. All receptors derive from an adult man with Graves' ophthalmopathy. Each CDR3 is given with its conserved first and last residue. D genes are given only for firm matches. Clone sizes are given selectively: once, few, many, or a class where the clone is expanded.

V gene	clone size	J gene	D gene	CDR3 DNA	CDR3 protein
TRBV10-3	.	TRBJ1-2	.	TGTGCCAGCAGACAAGCGGCTTCGGGGATATCTAGCTATGGCTACACCTTC	CASRQAASGISSYGYTF
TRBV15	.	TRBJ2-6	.	TGTGCCACCAGCAGCCTTGCCTCTGGGGCCAACGTCCTGACTTTC	CATSSLASGANVLTF
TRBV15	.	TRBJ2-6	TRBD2	TGTGCCACCAGCGGGGGACTAGCGGGGGCCTACGTCCTGACTTTC	CATSGGLAGAYVLTF
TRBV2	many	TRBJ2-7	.	TGTGCCAGCAGCTCCTTATCATCTAACCACGAGCAGTACTTC	CASSSLSSNHEQYF
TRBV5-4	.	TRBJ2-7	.	TGTGCCAGCAGCTTGGATCCATGGGGCAACTACGAGCAGTACTTC	CASSLDPWGNYEQYF
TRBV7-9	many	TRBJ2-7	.	TGTGCCAGCAGCTTATCAGGGTTGGAGCAGTACTTC	CASSLSGLEQYF
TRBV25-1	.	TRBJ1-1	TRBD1	TGTGCCAGTAGAAAGGGGGCCTTGAACACTGAAGCTTTCTTT	CASRKGALNTEAFF
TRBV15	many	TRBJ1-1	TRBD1	TGTGCCACCAGCAGAGAGACAGGGGCGCCCTACGCTTTCTTT	CATSRETGAPYAFF
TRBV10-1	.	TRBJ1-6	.	TGCGCCAGCGGTCCGCGGGGGGGATCACCCCTCCACTTT	CASGPRGGSPLHF
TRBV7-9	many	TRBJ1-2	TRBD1	TGTGCCAGCAGCAAAACAGGGGAGTATGGCTACACCTTC	CASSKTGEYGYTF
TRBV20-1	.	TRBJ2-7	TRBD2	TGCAGTGCTAGAGAGGGAGGGAGGGTTTCCTACGAGCGGTACTTC	CSAREGGRVSYERYF
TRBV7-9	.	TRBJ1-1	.	TGTGCCAGCAGTGAAAATCTGAGGGGCACCGAAGCTTTCTTT	CASSENLRGTEAFF
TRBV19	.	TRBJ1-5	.	TGTGCCAGCAGCGAGGCGGACCACGTCGGCAATGAGCATTTT	CASSEADHVGNEHF
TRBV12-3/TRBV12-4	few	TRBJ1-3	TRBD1	TGTGCCAGCACACAGGGGGGAACCTCTGGAAACACCATATATTTT	CASTQGGTSGNTIYF
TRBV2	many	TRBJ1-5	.	TGTGCCAGCAGTGAGAGGGATTATAGCAATCAGCCCCAGCATTTT	CASSERDYSNQPQHF
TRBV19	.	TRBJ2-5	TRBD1	TGTGCCAGTAGCCAACGACAGGGGAACACCGGGGAGCTGTACTTC	CASSQRQGNTGELYF
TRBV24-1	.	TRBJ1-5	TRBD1	TGTGCCATCAGTGAGATCAGGACAGGGGGCAATCAGCCCCAGCATTTT	CAISEIRTGGNQPQHF
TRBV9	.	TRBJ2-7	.	TGTGCCAGCAGCGTCTCCCCGCCGGGGGAGCAGTACTTC	CASSVSPPGEQYF
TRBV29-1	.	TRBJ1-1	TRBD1	TGCAGCGGGGGGGACAGTGACGGTTGGACTGAAGCTTTCTTC	CSGGDSDGWTEAFF
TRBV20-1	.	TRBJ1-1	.	TGCAGTGCCAGGAGGGACGGTTCAGCTTTCTTT	CSARRDGSAFF
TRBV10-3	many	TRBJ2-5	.	TGTGCCATCAGCCCGAGTCGGGTGGTAGAGACCCAGTACTTC	CAISPSRVVETQYF
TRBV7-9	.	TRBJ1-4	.	TGTGCCAGCAGCTTTCAGGACGAAAAACTGTTTTTT	CASSFQDEKLFF
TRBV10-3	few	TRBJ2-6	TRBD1	TGTGCCATCAGTGAGTCTAGTAGGACAGGGATAAACTCTGGGGCCAACGTCCTGACTTTC	CAISESSRTGINSGANVLTF
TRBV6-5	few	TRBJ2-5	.	TGTGCCAGCAGTAATCGAAGGGAGACCCAGTACTTC	CASSNRRETQYF
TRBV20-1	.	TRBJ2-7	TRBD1	TGCAGTGCTAGAGCACAGGGGGGCGAGCAGTACTTC	CSARAQGGEQYF
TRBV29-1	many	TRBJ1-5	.	TGCAGCGTGGTAGTCTCGGGAGGTAGCAATCAGCCCCAGCATTTT	CSVVVSGGSNQPQHF
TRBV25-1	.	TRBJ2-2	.	TGTGCCAGCAGTTTAGTGGCTATCACCGGGGAGCTGTTTTTT	CASSLVAITGELFF
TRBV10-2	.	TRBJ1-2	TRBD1	TGCGCCAGCAGTGGGGACAGGAGCTCTGGCTACACCTTC	CASSGDRSSGYTF
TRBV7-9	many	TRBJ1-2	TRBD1	TGTGCCAGCAGCTTCGGACAGGGCCGTAACTATGGCTACACCTTC	CASSFGQGRNYGYTF
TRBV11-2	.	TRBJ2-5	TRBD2	TGTGCCAGCAGCCAAGAACTAGCGGGCGAGCAAGAGACCCAGTACTTC	CASSQELAGEQETQYF
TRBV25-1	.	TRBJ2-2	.	TGTGCCAGCAGCCGACTCCTTGGAACCGGGGAGCTGTTTTTT	CASSRLLGTGELFF
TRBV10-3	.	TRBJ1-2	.	TGTGCCATCATGTCAGGGGATGCTGACTATGGCTACACCTTC	CAIMSGDADYGYTF
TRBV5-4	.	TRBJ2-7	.	TGTGCCAGCAGCTTGTCGCGCGGACCCAAACCCTACGAGCAGTACTTC	CASSLSRGPKPYEQYF
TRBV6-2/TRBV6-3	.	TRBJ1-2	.	TGTGCCAGCAGTTATTTATACGGCTACACCTTC	CASSYLYGYTF
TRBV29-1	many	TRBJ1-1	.	TGCAGCGAGGCGACACCGATGAACACTGAAGCTTTCTTT	CSEATPMNTEAFF
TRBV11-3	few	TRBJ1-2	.	TGTGCCAGCAGCTTGGCCAGGAGTAAGCATGGCTACACCTTC	CASSLARSKHGYTF
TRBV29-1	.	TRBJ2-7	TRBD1	TGCAGCGCAGTGACAGGGGGCGCCTCCTACAATGAGCAGTACTTC	CSAVTGGASYNEQYF
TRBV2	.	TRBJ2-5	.	TGTGCCAGCTCTGTAAGGGGCCAAGAGACCCAGTACTTC	CASSVRGQETQYF
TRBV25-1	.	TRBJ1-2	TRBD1	TGTGCCAGCACACAACAAGGGGACAGGGCTGGCTACACCTTC	CASTQQGDRAGYTF
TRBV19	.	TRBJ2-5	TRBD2	TGTGCCAGTAGCCCGGGACTAGCGGAAGAAGAGACCCAGTACTTC	CASSPGLAEEETQYF
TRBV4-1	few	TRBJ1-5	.	TGCGCCAGCAGCCAACAAGGGGTTGGTGATCAGCCCCAGCATTTT	CASSQQGVGDQPQHF
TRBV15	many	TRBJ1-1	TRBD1	TGTGCCACCAGCGGGACTAGGACAGGGTTAGCTGAAGCTTTCTTT	CATSGTRTGLAEAFF
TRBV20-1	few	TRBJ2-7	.	TGCAGTGCTAGAGGGGTCCCCGCAGCCCCCTACGAGCAGTACTTC	CSARGVPAAPYEQYF
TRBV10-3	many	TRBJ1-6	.	TGTGCCATCAGTGAGGACCTTAATTCACCCCTCCACTTT	CAISEDLNSPLHF
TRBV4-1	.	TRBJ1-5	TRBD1	TGCGCCAGCAGTCGATTCGCTGCGGACAGGATTAGCAATCAGCCCCAGCATTTT	CASSRFAADRISNQPQHF
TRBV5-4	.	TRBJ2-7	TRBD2	TGTGCCAGCAGCCCCTCCAGCGGGAGGTCTTTGGCCGAGCAGTACTTC	CASSPSSGRSLAEQYF
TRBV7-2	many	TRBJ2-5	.	TGTGCCAGCAGCTTAGCCCAGGGAGGCGGGGAGACCCAGTACTTC	CASSLAQGGGETQYF
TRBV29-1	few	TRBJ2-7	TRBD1	TGCAGCGTTTCTCAACCCCCGGGACAGGGAGTTTACGAGCAGTACTTC	CSVSQPPGQGVYEQYF
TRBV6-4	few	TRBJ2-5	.	TGTGCCAGCAGTGAACCATTCCGCCAGGGCTTTAAGGGTACCCAGTACTTC	CASSEPFRQGFKGTQYF
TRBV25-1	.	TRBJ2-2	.	TGTGCCAGCAGTTACTCGATTACCGGGGAGCTGTTTTTT	CASSYSITGELFF
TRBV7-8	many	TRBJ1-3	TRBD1	TGTGCCAGCAGCTCTTACGGGACAGAAAACACCATATATTTT	CASSSYGTENTIYF
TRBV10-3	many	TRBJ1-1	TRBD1	TGTGCCATCAGTTGGGACAGGGAGAGTACCACTGAAGCTTTCTTT	CAISWDRESTTEAFF
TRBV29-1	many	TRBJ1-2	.	TGCAGCGTTGATAGCCCCTCGCCAGGGGATGGCTACACCTTC	CSVDSPSPGDGYTF
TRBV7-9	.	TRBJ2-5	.	TGTGCCAGCAGCCCTAGGGGAGTTTGGCCCGAGGAGACCCAGTACTTC	CASSPRGVWPEETQYF
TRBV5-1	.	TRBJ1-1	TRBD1	TGCGCCAGCAGTACAGGGGATCATAGTGTTTCTGAAGCTTTCTTT	CASSTGDHSVSEAFF
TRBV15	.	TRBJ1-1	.	TGTACCACCAGCAGAGATCTGGGGTTGAACACTGAAGTTTTCTTT	CTTSRDLGLNTEVFF
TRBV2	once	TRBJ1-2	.	TGTGCCAGCAGCCAAGAAATTCGACAGGCAATCGGAGGCTACACCTTC	CASSQEIRQAIGGYTF
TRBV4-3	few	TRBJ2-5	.	TGCGCCAGCAGCCGAGAAGACAGGTTGGAGACCCAGTACTTC	CASSREDRLETQYF
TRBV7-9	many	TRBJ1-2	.	TGTGCCAGCAGCGCCACAGGGCTGGGCTACACCTTC	CASSATGLGYTF
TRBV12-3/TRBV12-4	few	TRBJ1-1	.	TGTGCCAGCAGTTTAGGGGCGGGTTATGAAGCTTTCTTT	CASSLGAGYEAFF